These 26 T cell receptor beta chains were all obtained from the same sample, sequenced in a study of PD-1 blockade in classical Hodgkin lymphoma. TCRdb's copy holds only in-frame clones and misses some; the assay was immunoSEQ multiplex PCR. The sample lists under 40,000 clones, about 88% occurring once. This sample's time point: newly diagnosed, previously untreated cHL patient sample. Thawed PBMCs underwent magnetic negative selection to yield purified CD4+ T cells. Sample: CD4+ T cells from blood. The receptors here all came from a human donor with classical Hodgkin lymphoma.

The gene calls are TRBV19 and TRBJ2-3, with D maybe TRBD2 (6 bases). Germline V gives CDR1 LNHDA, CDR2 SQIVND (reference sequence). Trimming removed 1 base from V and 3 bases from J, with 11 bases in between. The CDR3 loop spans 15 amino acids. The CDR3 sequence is CASSIGGTWTDTQYF. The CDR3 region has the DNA TGTGCCAGTAGTATAGGCGGGACGTGGACAGATACGCAGTATTTT.

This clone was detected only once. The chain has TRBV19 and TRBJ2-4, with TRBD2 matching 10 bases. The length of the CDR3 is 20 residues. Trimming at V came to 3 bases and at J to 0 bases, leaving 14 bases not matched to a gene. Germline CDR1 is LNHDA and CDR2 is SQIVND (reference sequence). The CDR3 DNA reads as TGTGCCAGTAGTATTGAACCGGGACTAGCGTTTTTCCTAGCCAAAAACATTCAGTACTTC. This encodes CASSIEPGLAFFLAKNIQYF.

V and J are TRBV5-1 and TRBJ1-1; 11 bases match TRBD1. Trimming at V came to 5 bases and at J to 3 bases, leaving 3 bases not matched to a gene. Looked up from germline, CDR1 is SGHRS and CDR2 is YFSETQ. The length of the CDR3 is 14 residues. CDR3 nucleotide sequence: TGCGCCAGCAGATGGGGACAGGGGGACACTGAAGCTTTCTTT. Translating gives CASRWGQGDTEAFF.

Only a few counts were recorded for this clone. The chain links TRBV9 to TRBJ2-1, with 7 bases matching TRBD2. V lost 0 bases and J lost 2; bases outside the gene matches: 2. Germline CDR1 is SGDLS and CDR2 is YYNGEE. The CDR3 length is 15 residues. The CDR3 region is CASSVAAGAYNEQFF. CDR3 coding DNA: TGTGCCAGCAGCGTAGCGGCGGGAGCCTACAATGAGCAGTTCTTC.

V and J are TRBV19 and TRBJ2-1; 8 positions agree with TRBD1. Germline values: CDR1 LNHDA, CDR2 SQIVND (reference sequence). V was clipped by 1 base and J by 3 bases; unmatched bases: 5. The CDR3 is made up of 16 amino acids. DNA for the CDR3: TGTGCCAGTAGTATAGCGGCAGGGGGCTTCTACAATGAGCAGTTCTTC. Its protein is CASSIAAGGFYNEQFF. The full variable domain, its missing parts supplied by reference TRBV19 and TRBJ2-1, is DGGITQSPKYLFRKEGQNVTLSCEQNLNHDAMYWYRQDPGQGLRLIYYSQIVNDFQKGDIAEGYSVSREKKESFPLTVTSAQKNPTAFYLCASSIAAGGFYNEQFFGPGTRLTVL.

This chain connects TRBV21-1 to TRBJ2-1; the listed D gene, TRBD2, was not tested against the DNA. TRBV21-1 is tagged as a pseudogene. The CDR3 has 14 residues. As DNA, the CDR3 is TGTGCCGACAGTGCGGGAGAGGCCTACAATGAGCAGTTCTTC. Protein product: CADSAGEAYNEQFF.

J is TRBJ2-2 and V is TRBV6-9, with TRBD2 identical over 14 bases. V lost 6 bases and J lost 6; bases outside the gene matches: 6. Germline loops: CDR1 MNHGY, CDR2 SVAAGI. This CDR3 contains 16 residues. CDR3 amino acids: CASRGLAGEGSGELFF. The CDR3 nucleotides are TGTGCCAGCAGGGGACTAGCGGGAGAAGGGTCCGGGGAGCTGTTTTTT.

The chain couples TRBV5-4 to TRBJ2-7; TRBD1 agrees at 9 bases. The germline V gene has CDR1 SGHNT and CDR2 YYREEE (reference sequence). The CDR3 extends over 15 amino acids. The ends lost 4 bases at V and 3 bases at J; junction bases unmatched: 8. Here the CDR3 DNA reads TGTGCCAGCAGCCCAACAGGGGGCACCGTCTACGAGCAGTACTTC. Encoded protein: CASSPTGGTVYEQYF. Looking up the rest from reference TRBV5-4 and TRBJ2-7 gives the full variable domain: ETGVTQSPTHLIKTRGQQVTLRCSSQSGHNTVSWYQQALGQGPQFIFQYYREEENGRGNFPPRFSGLQFPNYSSELNVNALELDDSALYLCASSPTGGTVYEQYFGPGTRLTVT.

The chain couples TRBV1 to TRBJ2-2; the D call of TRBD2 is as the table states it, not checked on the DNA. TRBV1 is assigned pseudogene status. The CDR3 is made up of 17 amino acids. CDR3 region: CTSSPHLAGVSTGELFF. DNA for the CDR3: TGCACCAGCAGCCCTCATTTAGCGGGAGTGAGCACCGGGGAGCTGTTTTTT.

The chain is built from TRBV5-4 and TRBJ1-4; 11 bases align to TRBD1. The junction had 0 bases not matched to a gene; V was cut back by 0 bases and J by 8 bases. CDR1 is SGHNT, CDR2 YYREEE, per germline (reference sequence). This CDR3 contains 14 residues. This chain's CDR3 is CASSLGTGGEKLFF. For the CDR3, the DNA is TGTGCCAGCAGCTTGGGGACAGGGGGCGAAAAACTGTTTTTT. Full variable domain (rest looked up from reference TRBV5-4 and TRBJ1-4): ETGVTQSPTHLIKTRGQQVTLRCSSQSGHNTVSWYQQALGQGPQFIFQYYREEENGRGNFPPRFSGLQFPNYSSELNVNALELDDSALYLCASSLGTGGEKLFFGSGTQLSVL.

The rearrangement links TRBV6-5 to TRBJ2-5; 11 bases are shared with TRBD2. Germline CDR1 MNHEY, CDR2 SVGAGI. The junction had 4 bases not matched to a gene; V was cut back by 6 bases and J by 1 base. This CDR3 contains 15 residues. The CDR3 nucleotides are TGTGCCAGCAGACCCCTAGCGGGAGGCCAAGAGACCCAGTACTTC. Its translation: CASRPLAGGQETQYF.

CDR3 in amino acids: CASSLVGSNTEAFF. CDR3 nucleotides: TGCGCCAGCAGCTTGGTTGGCTCGAACACTGAAGCTTTCTTT. The chain uses TRBV5-1 and TRBJ1-1; no firm D call. CDR3 length: 14 amino acids. Germline-derived CDR1 and CDR2 are SGHRS and YFSETQ. The V end lost 0 bases, the J end lost 1 base, and 7 bases lay between the germline ends.

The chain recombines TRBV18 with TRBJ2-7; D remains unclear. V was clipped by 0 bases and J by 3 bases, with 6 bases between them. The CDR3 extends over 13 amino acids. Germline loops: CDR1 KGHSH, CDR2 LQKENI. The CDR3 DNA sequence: TGTGCCAGCTCACCACCGGGTTTCTACGAGCAGTACGTC. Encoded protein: CASSPPGFYEQYV.

The CDR3 loop is CASSLETGTGNTIYF. The DNA for the CDR3 is TGCGCCAGCAGCTTGGAGACAGGGACCGGAAACACCATATATTTT. The chain joins TRBV5-1 to TRBJ1-3, with 7 bases fitting TRBD1. CDR1 and CDR2 from the germline V gene are SGHRS and YFSETQ. The length of the CDR3 is 15 residues. The V and J ends lost 0 bases and 4 bases, in that order; junction bases with no gene match: 4.

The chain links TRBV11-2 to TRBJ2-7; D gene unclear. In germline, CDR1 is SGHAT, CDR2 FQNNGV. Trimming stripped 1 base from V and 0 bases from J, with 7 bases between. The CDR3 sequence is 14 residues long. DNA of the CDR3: TGTGCCAGCAGCTTAGCTCAGAGCTCCTACGAGCAGTACTTC. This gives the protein CASSLAQSSYEQYF.

CDR3 bases: TGTGCCACCAGCAGAGAAGGGGGAGTTAGCTCCTACAATGAGCAGTTCTTC. It encodes CATSREGGVSSYNEQFF. V is TRBV15 and J is TRBJ2-1; D might be TRBD1 (6 bases). Germline V gives CDR1 LNHNV, CDR2 YYDKDF (reference sequence). CDR3 length equals 17 residues. Trimming shortened V by 0 bases and J by 0 bases, and 12 bases separated the two germline ends. Drawing the rest from reference TRBV15 and TRBJ2-1, the complete variable domain is DAMVIQNPRYQVTQFGKPVTLSCSQTLNHNVMYWYQQKSSQAPKLLFHYYDKDFNNEADTPDNFQSRRPNTSFCFLDIRSPGLGDTAMYLCATSREGGVSSYNEQFFGPGTRLTVL.

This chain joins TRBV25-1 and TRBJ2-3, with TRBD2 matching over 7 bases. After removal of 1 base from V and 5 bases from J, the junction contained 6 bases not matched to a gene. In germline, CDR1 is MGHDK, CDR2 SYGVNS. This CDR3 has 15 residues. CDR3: CASSELGGSKDTQYF. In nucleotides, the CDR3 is TGTGCCAGCAGTGAATTGGGCGGGAGTAAAGATACGCAGTATTTT.

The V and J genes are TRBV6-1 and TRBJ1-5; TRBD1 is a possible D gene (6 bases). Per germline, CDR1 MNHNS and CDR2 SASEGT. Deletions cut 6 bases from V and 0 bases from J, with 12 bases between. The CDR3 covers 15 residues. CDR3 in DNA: TGTGCCAGCAGGGGACACGGGAATAGCAATCAGCCCCAGCATTTT. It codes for CASRGHGNSNQPQHF.

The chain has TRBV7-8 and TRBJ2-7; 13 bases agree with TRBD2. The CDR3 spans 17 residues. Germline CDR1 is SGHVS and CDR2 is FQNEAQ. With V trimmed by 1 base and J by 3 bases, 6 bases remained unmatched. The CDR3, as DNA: TGTGCCAGCAGCTTAGTACAGGGACTAGCGGGGAGCTACGAGCAGTACTTC. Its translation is CASSLVQGLAGSYEQYF.

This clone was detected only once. The CDR3 spells CASSLMTPDTQYF. The CDR3 nucleotides are TGTGCCAGCAGCTTAATGACTCCCGATACGCAGTATTTT. V gene TRBV7-9 combines with J gene TRBJ2-3; D gene unclear. The V gene's germline CDR1 is SEHNR and CDR2 FQNEAQ (reference sequence). The CDR3 spans 13 residues. Trimming took 2 bases from V and 6 from J, leaving 9 bases between them.

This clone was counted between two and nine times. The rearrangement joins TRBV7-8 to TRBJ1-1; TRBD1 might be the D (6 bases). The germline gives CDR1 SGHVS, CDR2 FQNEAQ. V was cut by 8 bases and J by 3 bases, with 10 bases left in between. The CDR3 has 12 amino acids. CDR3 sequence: CASSQGHTEAFF. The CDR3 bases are TGTGCCAGCTCCCAGGGGCACACTGAAGCTTTCTTT. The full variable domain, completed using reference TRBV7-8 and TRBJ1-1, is GAGVSQSPRYKVAKRGQDVALRCDPISGHVSLFWYQQALGQGPEFLTYFQNEAQLDKSGLPSDRFFAERPEGSVSTLKIQRTQQEDSAVYLCASSQGHTEAFFGQGTRLTVV.

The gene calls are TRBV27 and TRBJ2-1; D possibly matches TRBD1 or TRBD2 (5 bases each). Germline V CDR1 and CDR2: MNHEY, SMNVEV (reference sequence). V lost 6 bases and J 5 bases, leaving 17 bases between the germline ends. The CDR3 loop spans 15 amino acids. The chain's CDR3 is CASRAPGPHHNEQFF. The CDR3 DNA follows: TGTGCCAGCAGAGCTCCGGGACCTCATCACAATGAGCAGTTCTTC.

The CDR3 region is CASSRTYNQPQHF. Here the CDR3 DNA reads TGTGCCAGCAGTCGGACGTACAATCAGCCCCAGCATTTT. This chain connects TRBV28 to TRBJ1-5; no clear D gene. Trimming pared 5 bases from V and 3 bases from J, leaving 8 bases between. The CDR3 contains 13 residues. Germline values: CDR1 MDHEN, CDR2 SYDVKM. Combining the CDR3 with reference TRBV28 and TRBJ1-5 gives the whole variable domain DVKVTQSSRYLVKRTGEKVFLECVQDMDHENMFWYRQDPGLGLRLIYFSYDVKMKEKGDIPEGYSVSREKKERFSLILESASTNQTSMYLCASSRTYNQPQHFGDGTRLSIL.

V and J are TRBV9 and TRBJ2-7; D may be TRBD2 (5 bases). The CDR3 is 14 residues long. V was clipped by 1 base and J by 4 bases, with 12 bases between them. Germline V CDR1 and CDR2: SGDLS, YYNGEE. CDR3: CASSVSGRSYEQYF. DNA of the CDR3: TGTGCCAGCAGCGTATCGGGGAGATCGTACGAGCAGTACTTC.

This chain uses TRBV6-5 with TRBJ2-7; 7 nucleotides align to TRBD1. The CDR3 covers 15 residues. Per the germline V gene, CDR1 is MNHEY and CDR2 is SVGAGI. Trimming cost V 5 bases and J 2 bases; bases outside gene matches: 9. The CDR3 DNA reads TGTGCCAGCAGTCTCAGGACAGGTTCACCCTACGAGCAGTACTTC. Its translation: CASSLRTGSPYEQYF.

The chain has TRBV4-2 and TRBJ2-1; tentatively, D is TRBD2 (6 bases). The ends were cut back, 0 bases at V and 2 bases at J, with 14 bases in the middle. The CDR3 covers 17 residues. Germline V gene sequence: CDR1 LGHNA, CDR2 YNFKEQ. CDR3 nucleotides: TGTGCCAGCAGCCAAGACCCCGGGACTGAGGCCTACAATGAGCAGTTCTTC. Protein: CASSQDPGTEAYNEQFF.